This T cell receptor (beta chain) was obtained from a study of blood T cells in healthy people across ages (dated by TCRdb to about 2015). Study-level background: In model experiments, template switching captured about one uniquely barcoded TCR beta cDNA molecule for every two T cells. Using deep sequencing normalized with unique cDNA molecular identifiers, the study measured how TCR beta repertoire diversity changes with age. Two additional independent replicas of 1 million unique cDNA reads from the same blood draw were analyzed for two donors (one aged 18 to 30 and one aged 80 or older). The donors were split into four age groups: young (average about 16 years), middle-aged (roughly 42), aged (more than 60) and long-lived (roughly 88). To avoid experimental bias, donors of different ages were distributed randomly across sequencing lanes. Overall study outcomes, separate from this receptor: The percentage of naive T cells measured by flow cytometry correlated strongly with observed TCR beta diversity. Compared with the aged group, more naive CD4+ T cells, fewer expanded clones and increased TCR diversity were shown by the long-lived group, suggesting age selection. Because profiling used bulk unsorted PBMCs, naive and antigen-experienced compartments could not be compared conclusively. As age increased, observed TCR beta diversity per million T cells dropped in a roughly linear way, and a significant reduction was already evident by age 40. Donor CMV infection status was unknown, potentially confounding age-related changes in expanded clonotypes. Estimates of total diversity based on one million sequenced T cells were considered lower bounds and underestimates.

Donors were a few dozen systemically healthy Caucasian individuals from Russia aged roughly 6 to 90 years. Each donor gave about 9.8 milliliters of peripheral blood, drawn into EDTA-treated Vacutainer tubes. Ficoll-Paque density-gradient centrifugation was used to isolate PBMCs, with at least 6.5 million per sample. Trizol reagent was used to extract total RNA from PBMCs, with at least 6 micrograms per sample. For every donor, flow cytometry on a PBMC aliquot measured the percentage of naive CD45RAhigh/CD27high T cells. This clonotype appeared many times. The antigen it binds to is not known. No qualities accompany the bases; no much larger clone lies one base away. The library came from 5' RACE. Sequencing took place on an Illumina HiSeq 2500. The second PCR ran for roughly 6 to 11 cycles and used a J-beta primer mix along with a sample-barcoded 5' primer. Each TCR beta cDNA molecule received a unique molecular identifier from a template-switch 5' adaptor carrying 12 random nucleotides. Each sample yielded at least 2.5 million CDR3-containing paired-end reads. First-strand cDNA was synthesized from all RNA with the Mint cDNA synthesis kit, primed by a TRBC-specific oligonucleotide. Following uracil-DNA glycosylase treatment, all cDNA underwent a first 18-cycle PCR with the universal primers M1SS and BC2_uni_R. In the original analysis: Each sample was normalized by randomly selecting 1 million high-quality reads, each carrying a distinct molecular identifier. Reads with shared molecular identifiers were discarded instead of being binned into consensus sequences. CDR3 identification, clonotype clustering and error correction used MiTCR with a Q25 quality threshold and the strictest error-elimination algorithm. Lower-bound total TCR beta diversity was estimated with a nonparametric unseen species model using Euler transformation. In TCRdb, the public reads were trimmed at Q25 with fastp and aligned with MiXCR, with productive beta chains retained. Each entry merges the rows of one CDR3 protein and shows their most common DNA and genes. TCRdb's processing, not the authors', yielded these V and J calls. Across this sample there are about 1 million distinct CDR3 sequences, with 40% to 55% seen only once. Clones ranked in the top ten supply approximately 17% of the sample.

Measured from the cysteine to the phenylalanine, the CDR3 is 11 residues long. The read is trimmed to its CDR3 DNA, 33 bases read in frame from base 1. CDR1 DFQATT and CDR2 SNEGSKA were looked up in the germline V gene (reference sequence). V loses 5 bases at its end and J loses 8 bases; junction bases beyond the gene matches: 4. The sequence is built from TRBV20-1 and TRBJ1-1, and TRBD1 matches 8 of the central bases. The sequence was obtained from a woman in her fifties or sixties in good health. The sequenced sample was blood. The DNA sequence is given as TGCAGTGCTGAAGGGGACAGGGAAGCTTTCTTT. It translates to CSAEGDREAFF.